This TCR beta chain was profiled in a study of siplizumab effects on memory and regulatory T cells. The mixed lymphocyte reaction cells were held in coculture (37°C) for less than seven days. This clone was recorded a few times. Antigen: not known. Sequencing used immunoSEQ multiplex PCR; TCRdb keeps in-frame clones, though not all of them. The sample holds some 20,000 clones; around 42% are singletons and the top ten take 4% to 6%. The CDR3 runs to 15 residues. Deletions cut 0 bases from V and 3 bases from J, with 9 bases between. Germline V gives CDR1 SGHTA, CDR2 FQGNSA. This chain joins TRBV7-2 and TRBJ1-3; D not resolved. The TCR sequence derives from a human donor in good health; the cells came from an allogeneic mixed lymphocyte reaction. The sequenced sample consisted of CFSE-low (dividing) CD4+ T cells sorted from an allogeneic mixed lymphocyte reaction. The CDR3 reads CASSLAGSGGNTIYF. CDR3 bases: TGTGCCAGCAGCTTAGCAGGGAGCGGTGGAAACACCATATATTTT.